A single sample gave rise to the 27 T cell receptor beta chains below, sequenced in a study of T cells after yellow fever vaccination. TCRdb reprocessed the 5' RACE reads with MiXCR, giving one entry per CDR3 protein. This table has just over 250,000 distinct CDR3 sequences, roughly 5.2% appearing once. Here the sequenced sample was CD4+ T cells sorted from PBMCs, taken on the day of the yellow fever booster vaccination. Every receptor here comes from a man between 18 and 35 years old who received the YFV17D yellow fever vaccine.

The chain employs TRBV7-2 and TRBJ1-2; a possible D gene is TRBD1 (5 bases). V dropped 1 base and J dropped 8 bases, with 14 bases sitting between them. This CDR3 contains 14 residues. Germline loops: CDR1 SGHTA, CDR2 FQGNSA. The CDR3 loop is CASSLEGAVAGYTF. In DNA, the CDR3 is TGTGCCAGCAGCTTAGAAGGGGCCGTAGCGGGCTACACCTTC. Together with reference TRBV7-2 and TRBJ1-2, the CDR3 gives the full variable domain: GAGVSQSPSNKVTEKGKDVELRCDPISGHTALYWYRQSLGQGLEFLIYFQGNSAPDKSGLPSDRFSAERTGGSVSTLTIQRTQQEDSAVYLCASSLEGAVAGYTFGSGTRLTVV.

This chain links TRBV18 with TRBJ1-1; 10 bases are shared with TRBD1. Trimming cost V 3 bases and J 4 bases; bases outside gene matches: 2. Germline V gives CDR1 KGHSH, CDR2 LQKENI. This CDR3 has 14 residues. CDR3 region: CASSPRDRGTEAFF. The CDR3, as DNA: TGTGCCAGCTCACCTCGGGACAGGGGCACTGAAGCTTTCTTT.

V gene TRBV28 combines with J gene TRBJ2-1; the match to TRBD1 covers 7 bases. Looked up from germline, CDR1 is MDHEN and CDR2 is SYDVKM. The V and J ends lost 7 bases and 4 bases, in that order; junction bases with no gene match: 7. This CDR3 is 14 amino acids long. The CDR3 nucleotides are TGTGCCAGCATCGACAGGGATACTTACAATGAGCAGTTCTTC. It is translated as CASIDRDTYNEQFF.

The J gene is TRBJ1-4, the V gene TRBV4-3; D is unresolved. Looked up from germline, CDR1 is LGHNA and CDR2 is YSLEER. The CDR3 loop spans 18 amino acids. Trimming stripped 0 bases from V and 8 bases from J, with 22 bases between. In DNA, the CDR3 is TGCGCCAGCAGCCAAGACCCGAAGAGCGGAGGAAGGCGCGAAAAACTGTTTTTT. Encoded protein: CASSQDPKSGGRREKLFF.

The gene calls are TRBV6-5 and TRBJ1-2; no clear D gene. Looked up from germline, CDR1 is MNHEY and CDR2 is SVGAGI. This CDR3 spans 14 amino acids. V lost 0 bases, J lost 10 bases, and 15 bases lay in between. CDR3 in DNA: TGTGCCAGCAGTTACTCTACGGGAGGCCTGGTCTACACCTTC. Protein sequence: CASSYSTGGLVYTF.

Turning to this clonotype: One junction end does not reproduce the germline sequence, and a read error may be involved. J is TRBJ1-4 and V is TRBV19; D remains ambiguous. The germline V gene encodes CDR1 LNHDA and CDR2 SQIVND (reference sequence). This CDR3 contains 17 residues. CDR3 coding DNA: TGTGCCAGTAGTATTTCCGCGTGGCCGAGAGGAGATGAAAATCTGTTTTTT. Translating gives CASSISAWPRGDENLFF.

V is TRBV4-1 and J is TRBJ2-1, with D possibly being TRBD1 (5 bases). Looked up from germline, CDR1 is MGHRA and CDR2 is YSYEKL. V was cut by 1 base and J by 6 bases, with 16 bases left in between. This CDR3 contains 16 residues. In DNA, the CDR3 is TGCGCCAGCAGCCAAGTCTCCCAGGGAACGGGCAATGAGCAGTTCTTC. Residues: CASSQVSQGTGNEQFF.

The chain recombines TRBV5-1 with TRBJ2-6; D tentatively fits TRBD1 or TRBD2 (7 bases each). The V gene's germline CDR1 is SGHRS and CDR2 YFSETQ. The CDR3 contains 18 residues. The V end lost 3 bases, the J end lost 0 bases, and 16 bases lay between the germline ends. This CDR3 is CASSWGTAGFSGANVLTF. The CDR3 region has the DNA TGCGCCAGCAGCTGGGGGACAGCGGGGTTCTCTGGGGCCAACGTCCTGACTTTC.

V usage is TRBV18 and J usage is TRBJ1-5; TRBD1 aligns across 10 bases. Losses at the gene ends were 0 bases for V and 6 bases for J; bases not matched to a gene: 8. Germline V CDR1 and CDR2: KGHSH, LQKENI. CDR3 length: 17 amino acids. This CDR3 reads CASSPPGQGYMGQPQHF. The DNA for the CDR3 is TGTGCCAGCTCACCACCGGGACAGGGGTATATGGGTCAGCCCCAGCATTTT. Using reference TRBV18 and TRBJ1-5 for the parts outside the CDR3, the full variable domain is NAGVMQNPRHLVRRRGQEARLRCSPMKGHSHVYWYRQLPEEGLKFMVYLQKENIIDESGMPKERFSAEFPKEGPSILRIQQVVRGDSAAYFCASSPPGQGYMGQPQHFGDGTRLSIL.

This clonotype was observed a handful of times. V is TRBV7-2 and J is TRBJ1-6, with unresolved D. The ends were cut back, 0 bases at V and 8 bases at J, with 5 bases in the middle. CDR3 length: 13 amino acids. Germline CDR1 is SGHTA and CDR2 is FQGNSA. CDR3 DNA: TGTGCCAGCAGCTTAGCCCTTTATTCACCCCTCCACTTT. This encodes CASSLALYSPLHF.

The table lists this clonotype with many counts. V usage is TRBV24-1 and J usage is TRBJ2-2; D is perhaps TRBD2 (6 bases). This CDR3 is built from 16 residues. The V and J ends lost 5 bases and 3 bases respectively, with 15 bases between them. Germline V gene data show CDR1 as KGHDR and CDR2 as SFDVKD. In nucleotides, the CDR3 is TGTGCCACCAGTGGTTCCGCCCCGGGAGACACCGGGGAGCTGTTTTTT. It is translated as CATSGSAPGDTGELFF.

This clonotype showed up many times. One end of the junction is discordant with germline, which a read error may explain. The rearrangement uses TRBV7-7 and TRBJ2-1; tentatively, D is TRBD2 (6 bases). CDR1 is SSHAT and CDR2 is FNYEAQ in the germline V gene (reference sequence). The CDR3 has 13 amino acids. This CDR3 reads CASSLGTDNEQFF. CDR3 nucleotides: TGTGCCAGCAGTTTAGGGACTGACAATGAGCAGTTCTTC. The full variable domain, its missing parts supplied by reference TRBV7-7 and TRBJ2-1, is GAGVSQSPRYKVTKRGQDVTLRCDPISSHATLYWYQQALGQGPEFLTYFNYEAQPDKSGLPSDRFSAERPEGSISTLTIQRTEQRDSAMYRCASSLGTDNEQFFGPGTRLTVL.

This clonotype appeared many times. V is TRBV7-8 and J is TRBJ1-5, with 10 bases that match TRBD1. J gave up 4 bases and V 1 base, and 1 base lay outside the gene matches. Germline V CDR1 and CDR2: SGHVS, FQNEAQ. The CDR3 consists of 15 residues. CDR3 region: CASSLEDRGNQPQHF. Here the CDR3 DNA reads TGTGCCAGCAGCTTAGAGGACAGGGGGAATCAGCCCCAGCATTTT.

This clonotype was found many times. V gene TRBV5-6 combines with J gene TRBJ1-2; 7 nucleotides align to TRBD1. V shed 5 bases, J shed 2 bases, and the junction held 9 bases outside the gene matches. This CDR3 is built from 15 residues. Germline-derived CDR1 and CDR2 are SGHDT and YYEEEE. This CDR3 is CASRVRQGQNYGYTF. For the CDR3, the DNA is TGTGCCAGCAGAGTCAGACAGGGACAGAACTATGGCTACACCTTC.

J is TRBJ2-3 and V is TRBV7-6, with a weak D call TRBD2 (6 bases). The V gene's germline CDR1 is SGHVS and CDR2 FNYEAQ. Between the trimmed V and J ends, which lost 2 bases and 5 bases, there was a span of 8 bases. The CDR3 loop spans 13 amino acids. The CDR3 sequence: CASSLPGRDTQYF. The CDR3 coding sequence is TGTGCCAGCAGCTTACCCGGGAGAGATACGCAGTATTTT.

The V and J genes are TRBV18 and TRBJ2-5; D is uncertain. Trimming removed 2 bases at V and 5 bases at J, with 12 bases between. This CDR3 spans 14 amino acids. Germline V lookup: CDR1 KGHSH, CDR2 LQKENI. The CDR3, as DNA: TGTGCCAGCTCACCAAGCTACAGCGAGGAGACCCAGTACTTC. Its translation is CASSPSYSEETQYF.

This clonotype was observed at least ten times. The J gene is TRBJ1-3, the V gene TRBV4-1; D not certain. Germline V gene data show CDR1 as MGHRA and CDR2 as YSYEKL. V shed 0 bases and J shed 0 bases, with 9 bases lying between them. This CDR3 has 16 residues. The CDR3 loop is CASSQDGPNSGNTIYF. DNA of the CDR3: TGCGCCAGCAGCCAAGATGGGCCAAACTCTGGAAACACCATATATTTT.

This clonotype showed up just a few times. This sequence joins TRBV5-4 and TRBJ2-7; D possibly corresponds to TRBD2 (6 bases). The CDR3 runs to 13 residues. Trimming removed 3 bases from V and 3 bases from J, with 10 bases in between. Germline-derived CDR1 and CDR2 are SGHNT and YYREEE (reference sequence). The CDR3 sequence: CASSWDSFYEQYV. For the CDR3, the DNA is TGTGCCAGCAGCTGGGACTCCTTCTACGAGCAGTACGTC.

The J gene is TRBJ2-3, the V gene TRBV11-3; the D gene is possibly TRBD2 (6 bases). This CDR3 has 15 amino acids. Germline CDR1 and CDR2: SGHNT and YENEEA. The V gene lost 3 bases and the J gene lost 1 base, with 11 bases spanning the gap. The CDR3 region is CASSLGWGGTDTQYF. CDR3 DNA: TGTGCCAGCAGCTTGGGATGGGGGGGCACAGATACGCAGTATTTT.

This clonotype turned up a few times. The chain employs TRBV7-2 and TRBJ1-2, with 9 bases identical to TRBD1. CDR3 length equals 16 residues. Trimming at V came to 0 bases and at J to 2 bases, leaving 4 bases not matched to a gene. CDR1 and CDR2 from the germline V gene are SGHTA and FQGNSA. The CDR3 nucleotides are TGTGCCAGCAGCTTAGCGCTCGGGACAGGGAACTATGGCTACACCTTC. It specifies CASSLALGTGNYGYTF.

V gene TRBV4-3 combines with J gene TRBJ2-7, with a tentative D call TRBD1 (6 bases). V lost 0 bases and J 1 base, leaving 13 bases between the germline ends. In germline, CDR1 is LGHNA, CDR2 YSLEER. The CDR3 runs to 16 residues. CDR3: CASSQDSSTGSYEQYF. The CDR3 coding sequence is TGCGCCAGCAGCCAAGACTCGTCGACAGGTTCCTACGAGCAGTACTTC.

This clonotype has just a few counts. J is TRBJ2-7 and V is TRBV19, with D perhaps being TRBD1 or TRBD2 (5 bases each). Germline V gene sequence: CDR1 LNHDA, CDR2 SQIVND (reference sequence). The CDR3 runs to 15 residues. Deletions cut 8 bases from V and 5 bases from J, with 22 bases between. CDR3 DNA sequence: TGTGCCAGTTCCCGAGTGAAGGACGGGGCCCACGAGCAGTACTTC. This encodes CASSRVKDGAHEQYF. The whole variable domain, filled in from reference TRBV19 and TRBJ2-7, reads DGGITQSPKYLFRKEGQNVTLSCEQNLNHDAMYWYRQDPGQGLRLIYYSQIVNDFQKGDIAEGYSVSREKKESFPLTVTSAQKNPTAFYLCASSRVKDGAHEQYFGPGTRLTVT.

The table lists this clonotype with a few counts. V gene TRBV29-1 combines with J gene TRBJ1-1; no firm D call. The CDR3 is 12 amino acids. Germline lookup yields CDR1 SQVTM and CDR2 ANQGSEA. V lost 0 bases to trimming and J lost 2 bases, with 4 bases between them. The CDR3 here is CSVEDSNTEAFF. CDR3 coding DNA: TGCAGCGTTGAAGACTCTAACACTGAAGCTTTCTTT.

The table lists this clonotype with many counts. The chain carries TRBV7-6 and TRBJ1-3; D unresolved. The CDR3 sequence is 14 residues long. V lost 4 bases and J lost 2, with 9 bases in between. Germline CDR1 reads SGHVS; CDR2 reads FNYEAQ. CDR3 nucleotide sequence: TGTGCCAGCAGCTCCACAGTCCCTGGAAACACCATATATTTT. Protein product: CASSSTVPGNTIYF. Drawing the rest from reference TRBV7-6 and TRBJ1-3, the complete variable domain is GAGVSQSPRYKVTKRGQDVALRCDPISGHVSLYWYRQALGQGPEFLTYFNYEAQQDKSGLPNDRFSAERPEGSISTLTIQRTEQRDSAMYRCASSSTVPGNTIYFGEGSWLTVV.

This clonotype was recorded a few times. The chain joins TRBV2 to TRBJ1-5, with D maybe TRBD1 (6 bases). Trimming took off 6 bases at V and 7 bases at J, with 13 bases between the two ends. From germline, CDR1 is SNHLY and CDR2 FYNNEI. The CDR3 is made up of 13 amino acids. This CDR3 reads CASRFQGWQPQHF. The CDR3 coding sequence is TGTGCCAGCAGATTTCAGGGGTGGCAGCCCCAGCATTTT.

This CDR3 is CASSQTVNYGYTF. The CDR3 DNA follows: TGCGCCAGCAGCCAGACAGTTAACTATGGCTACACCTTC. This chain uses TRBV5-1 with TRBJ1-2; TRBD1 might be the D (5 bases). V lost 4 bases, J lost 1 base, and 8 bases lay in between. The length of the CDR3 is 13 residues. CDR1 is SGHRS, CDR2 YFSETQ, per germline.

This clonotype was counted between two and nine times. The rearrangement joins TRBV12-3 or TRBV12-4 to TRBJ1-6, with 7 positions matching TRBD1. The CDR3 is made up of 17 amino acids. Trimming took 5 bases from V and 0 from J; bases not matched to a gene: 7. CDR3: CASSTPTGSSYNSPLHF. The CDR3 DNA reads TGTGCCAGCAGTACACCGACAGGGAGCTCCTATAATTCACCCCTCCACTTT.